The clone carrying this T cell receptor beta chain has just a few counts. Antigen: not known. This sample's TCRbeta library carried unique molecular identifier barcodes. TCRdb redid the calling of the PCR reads with MiXCR, one entry per CDR3 protein. The sample consists of some 310,000 distinct CDR3 sequences, around 25% of them appearing once. The V gene's germline CDR1 is MGHRA and CDR2 YSYEKL. This CDR3 has 17 amino acids. V trimming: 4 bases; J trimming: 4 bases; junction bases outside the gene matches: 8. This sample was included in a study of T-cell reconstitution after alpha-beta-depleted transplantation in children. Points from the study as a whole: Surviving recipient T cells and thymic progenitors underlay high day-60 TCRbeta diversity in some patients.

The chain recombines TRBV4-1 with TRBJ2-1, with 12 bases aligning to TRBD2. The specimen was PBMCs, mostly from graft donor cells, collected 180 days after TCRalphabeta/CD19-depleted stem cell transplant. This TCR derives from a male patient under 18 who had a stem cell transplant for acute lymphoblastic leukemia, so the T cells may come from the graft donor. CDR3 nucleotides: TGCGCCAGCAGCCCGGGGGCTAGCGGGAGGGGTTACAATGAGCAGTTCTTC. This sequence encodes CASSPGASGRGYNEQFF.